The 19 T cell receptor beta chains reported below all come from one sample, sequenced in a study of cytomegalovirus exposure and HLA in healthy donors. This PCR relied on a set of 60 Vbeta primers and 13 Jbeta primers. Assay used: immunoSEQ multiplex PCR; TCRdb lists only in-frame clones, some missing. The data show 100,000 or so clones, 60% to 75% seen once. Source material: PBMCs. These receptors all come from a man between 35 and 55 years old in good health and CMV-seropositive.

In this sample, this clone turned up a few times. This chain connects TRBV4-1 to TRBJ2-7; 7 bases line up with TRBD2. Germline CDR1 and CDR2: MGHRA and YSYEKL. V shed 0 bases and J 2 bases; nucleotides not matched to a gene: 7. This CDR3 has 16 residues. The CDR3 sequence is CASSQDVAGATYEQYF. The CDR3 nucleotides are TGCGCCAGCAGCCAAGATGTCGCGGGAGCGACCTACGAGCAGTACTTC.

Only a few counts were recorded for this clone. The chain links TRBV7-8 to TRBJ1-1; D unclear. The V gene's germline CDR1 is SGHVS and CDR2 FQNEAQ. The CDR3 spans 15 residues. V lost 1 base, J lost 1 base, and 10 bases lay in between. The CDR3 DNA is TGTGCCAGCAGCTTAGTGTTGTCAGGGAACACTGAAGCTTTCTTT. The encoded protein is CASSLVLSGNTEAFF.

CDR3 in amino acids: CASSIVAEAFF. CDR3 in DNA: TGTGCCAGTAGTATCGTAGCTGAAGCTTTCTTT. The chain is built from TRBV19 and TRBJ1-1, with no clear D. This CDR3 contains 11 residues. Germline CDR1 reads LNHDA; CDR2 reads SQIVND (reference sequence). The V end was cut by 3 bases, the J end by 6 bases, with 5 bases between.

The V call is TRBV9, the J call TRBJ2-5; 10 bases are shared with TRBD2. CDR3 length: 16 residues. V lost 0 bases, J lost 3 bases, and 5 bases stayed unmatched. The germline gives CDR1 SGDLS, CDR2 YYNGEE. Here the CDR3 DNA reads TGTGCCAGCAGCGTAGGGGTCCTAGCGGGAGAAGAGACCCAGTACTTC. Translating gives CASSVGVLAGEETQYF.

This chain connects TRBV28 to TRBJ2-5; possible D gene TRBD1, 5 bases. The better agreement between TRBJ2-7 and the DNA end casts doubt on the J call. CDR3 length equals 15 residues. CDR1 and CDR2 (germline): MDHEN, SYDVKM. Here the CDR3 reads CASSPPAGHSYEQYF. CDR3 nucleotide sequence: TGTGCCAGCAGTCCCCCAGCAGGGCACTCCTACGAGCAGTACTTC.

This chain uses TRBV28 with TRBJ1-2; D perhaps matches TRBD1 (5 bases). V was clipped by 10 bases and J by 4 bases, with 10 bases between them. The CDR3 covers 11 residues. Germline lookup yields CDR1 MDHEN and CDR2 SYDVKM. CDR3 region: CATGGAYGYTF. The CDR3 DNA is TGTGCCACCGGAGGGGCCTATGGCTACACCTTC.

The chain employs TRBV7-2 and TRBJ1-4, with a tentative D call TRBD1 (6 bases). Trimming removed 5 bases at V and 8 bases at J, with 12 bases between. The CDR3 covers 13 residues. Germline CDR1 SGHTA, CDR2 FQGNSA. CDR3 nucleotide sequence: TGTGCCAGCAGCGCGGGGGCGGGGGAAAAACTGTTTTTT. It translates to CASSAGAGEKLFF.

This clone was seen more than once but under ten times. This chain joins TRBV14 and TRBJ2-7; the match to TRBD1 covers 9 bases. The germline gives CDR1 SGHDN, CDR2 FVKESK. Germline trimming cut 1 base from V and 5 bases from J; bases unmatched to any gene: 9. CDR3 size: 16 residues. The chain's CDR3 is CASSQAIRTGVHEQYF. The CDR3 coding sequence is TGTGCCAGCAGCCAAGCAATCCGGACAGGGGTGCACGAGCAGTACTTC.

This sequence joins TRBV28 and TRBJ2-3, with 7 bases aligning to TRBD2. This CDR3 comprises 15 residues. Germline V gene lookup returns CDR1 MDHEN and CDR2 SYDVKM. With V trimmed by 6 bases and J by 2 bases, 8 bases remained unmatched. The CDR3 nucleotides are TGTGCCAGCAGCCACCCCCGGGAGGCCACAGATACGCAGTATTTT. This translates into CASSHPREATDTQYF. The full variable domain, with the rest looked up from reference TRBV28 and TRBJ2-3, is DVKVTQSSRYLVKRTGEKVFLECVQDMDHENMFWYRQDPGLGLRLIYFSYDVKMKEKGDIPEGYSVSREKKERFSLILESASTNQTSMYLCASSHPREATDTQYFGPGTRLTVL.

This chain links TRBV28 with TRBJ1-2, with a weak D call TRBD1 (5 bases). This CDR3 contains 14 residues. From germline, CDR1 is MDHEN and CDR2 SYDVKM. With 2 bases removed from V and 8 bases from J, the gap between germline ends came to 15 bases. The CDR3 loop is CASSLGQGSRGYTF. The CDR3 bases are TGTGCCAGCAGTTTAGGTCAGGGTAGTAGGGGCTACACCTTC.

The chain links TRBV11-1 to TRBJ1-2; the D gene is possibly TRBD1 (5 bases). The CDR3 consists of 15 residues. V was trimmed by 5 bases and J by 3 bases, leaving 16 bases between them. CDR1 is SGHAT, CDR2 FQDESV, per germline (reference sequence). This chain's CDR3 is CASSHRQPMDYGYTF. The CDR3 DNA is TGTGCCAGCAGCCACCGACAGCCCATGGACTATGGCTACACCTTC.

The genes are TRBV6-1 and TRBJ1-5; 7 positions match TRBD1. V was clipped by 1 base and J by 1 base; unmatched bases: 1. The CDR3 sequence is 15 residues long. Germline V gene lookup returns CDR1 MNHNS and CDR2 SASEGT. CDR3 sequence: CASSEGGQSNQPQHF. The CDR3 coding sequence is TGTGCCAGCAGTGAAGGGGGACAGAGCAATCAGCCCCAGCATTTT.

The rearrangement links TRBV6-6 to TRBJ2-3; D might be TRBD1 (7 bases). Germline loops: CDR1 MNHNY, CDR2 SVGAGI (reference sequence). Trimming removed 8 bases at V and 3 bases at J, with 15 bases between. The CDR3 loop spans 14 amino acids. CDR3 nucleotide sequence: TGTGCCAGCCACCCAGGGGGGTTGACAGATACGCAGTATTTT. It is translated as CASHPGGLTDTQYF.

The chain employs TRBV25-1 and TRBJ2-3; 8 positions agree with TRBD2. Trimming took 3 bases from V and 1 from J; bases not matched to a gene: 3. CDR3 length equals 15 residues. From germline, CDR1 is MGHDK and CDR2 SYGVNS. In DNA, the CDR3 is TGTGCCAGCAGTGATCTCGGGGGGGGCACAGATACGCAGTATTTT. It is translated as CASSDLGGGTDTQYF. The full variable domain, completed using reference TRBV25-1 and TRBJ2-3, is EADIYQTPRYLVIGTGKKITLECSQTMGHDKMYWYQQDPGMELHLIHYSYGVNSTEKGDLSSESTVSRIRTEHFPLTLESARPSHTSQYLCASSDLGGGTDTQYFGPGTRLTVL.

CDR3 sequence reads: CASSSFTQDEQFF. The CDR3 DNA follows: TGTGCCAGCAGCTCCTTCACCCAGGATGAGCAGTTCTTC. The V gene is TRBV7-2, the J gene TRBJ2-1; D is unresolved. Germline CDR1 is SGHTA and CDR2 is FQGNSA. Trimming took off 4 bases at V and 8 bases at J, with 12 bases between the two ends. The CDR3 runs to 13 residues.

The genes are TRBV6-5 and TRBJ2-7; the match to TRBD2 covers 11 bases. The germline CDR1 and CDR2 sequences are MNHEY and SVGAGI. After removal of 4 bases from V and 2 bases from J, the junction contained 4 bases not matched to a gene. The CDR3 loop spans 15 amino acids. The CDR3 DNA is TGTGCCAGCAGTTTACTAGCGGGAGTCCCCTACGAGCAGTACGTC. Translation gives CASSLLAGVPYEQYV.

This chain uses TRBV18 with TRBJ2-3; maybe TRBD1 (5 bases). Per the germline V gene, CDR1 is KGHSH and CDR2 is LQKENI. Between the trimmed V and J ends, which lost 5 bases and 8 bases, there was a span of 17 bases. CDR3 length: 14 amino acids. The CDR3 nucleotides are TGTGCCAGCTCAAGCCAGGGTACACAAGGTACGCAGTATTTT. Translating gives CASSSQGTQGTQYF.

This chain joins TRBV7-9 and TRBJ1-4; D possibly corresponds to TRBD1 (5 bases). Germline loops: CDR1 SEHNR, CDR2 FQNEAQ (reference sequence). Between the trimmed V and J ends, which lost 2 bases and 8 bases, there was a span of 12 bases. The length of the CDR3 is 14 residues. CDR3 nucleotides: TGTGCCAGCAGCTTATCCTTTCAGGGAGAAAAACTGTTTTTT. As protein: CASSLSFQGEKLFF.

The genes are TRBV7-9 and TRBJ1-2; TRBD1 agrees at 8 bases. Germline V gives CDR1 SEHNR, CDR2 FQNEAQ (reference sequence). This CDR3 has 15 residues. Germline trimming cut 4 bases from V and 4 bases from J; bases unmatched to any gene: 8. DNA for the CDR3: TGTGCCAGCAGCTCCCCCGAAGACAGGGGCTATGGCTACACCTTC. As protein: CASSSPEDRGYGYTF. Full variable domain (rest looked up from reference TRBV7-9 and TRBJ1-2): DTGVSQNPRHKITKRGQNVTFRCDPISEHNRLYWYRQTLGQGPEFLTYFQNEAQLEKSRLLSDRFSAERPKGSFSTLEIQRTEQGDSAMYLCASSSPEDRGYGYTFGSGTRLTVV.